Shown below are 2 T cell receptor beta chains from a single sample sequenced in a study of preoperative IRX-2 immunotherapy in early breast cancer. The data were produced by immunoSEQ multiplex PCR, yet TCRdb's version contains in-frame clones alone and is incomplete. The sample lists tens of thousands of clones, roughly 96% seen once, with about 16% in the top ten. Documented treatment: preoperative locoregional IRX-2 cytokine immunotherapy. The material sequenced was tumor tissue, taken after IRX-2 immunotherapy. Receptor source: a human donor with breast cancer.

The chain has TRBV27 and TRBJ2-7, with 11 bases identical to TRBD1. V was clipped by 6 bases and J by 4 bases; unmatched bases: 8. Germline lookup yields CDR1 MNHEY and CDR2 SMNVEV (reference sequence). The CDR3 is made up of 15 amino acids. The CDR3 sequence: CASRTGTGGTYEQYF. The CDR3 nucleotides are TGTGCCAGCAGAACCGGGACAGGGGGAACTTACGAGCAGTACTTC.

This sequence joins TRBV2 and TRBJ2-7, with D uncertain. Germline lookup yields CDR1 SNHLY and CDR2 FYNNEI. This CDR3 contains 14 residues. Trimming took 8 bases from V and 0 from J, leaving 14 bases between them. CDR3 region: CASGKESSSYEQYF. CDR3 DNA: TGTGCCAGCGGGAAGGAGTCCAGCTCCTACGAGCAGTACTTC.